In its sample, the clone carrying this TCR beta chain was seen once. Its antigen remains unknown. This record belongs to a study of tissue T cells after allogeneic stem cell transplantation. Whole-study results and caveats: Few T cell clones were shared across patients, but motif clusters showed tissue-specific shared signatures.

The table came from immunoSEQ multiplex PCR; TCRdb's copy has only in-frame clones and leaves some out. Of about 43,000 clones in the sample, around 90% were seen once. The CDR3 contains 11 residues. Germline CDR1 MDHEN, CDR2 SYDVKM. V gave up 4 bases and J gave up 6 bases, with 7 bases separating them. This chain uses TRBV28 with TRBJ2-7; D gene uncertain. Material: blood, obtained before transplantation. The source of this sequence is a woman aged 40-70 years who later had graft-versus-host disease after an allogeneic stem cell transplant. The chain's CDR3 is CASSSAFEQYF. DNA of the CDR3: TGTGCCAGCAGTTCGGCGTTCGAGCAGTACTTC.